The present T cell receptor (beta chain) was sequenced within a study of tissue T cells after allogeneic stem cell transplantation. Profiling relied on immunoSEQ multiplex PCR, and the TCRdb table lists in-frame clones only, not all of them. The data show fewer than 30,000 clones, around 79% seen once. Germline-derived CDR1 and CDR2 are SEHNR and FQNEAQ (reference sequence). This CDR3 spans 15 amino acids. V lost 5 bases to trimming and J lost 5 bases, with 18 bases between them. This TCR was sampled from a female donor aged 60 or older with lung cancer. Source: tissue from the ileum, taken at autopsy. The V and J genes are TRBV7-9 and TRBJ1-1; D may be TRBD1 (6 bases). CDR3 region: CASSDFGRGKTEAFF. The CDR3 DNA is TGTGCCAGCAGCGATTTTGGCAGGGGAAAAACTGAAGCTTTCTTT.